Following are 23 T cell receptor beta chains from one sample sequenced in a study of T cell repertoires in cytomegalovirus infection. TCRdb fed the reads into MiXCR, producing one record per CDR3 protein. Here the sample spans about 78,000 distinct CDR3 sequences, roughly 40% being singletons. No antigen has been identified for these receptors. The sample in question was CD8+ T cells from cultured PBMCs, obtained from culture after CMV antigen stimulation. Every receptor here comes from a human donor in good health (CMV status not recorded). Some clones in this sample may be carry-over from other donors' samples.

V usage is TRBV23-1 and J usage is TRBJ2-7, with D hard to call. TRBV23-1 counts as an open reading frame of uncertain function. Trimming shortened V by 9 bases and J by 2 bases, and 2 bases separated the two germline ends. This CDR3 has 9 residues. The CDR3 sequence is CARTYEQYF. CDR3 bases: TGCGCCAGGACCTACGAGCAGTACTTC.

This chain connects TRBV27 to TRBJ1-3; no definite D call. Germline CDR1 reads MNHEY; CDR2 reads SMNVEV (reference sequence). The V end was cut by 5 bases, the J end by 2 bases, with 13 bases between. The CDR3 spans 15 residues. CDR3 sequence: CASSPGISPGNTIYF. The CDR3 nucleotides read TGTGCCAGCAGTCCCGGTATCTCACCTGGAAACACCATATATTTT.

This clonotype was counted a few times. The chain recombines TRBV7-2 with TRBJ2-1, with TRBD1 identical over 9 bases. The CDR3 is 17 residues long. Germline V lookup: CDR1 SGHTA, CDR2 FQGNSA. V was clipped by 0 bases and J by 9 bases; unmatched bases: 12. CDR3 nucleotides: TGTGCCAGCAGCTTAGCTGTGACAGGGGGAACACAGGGTGAGCAGTTCTTC. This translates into CASSLAVTGGTQGEQFF.

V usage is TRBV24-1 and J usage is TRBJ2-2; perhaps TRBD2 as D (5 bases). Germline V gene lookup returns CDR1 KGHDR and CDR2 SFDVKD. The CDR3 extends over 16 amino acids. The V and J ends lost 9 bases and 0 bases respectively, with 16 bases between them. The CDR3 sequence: CATPTPDCANTGELFF. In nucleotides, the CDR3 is TGTGCCACCCCTACGCCGGACTGCGCGAACACCGGGGAGCTGTTTTTT.

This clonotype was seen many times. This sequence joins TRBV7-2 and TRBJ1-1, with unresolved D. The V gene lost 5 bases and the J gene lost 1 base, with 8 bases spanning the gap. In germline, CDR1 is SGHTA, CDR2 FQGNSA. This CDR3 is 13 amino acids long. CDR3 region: CASSQSGNTEAFF. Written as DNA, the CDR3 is TGTGCCAGCAGCCAAAGTGGGAACACTGAAGCTTTCTTT. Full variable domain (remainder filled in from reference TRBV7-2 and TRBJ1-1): GAGVSQSPSNKVTEKGKDVELRCDPISGHTALYWYRQSLGQGLEFLIYFQGNSAPDKSGLPSDRFSAERTGGSVSTLTIQRTQQEDSAVYLCASSQSGNTEAFFGQGTRLTVV.

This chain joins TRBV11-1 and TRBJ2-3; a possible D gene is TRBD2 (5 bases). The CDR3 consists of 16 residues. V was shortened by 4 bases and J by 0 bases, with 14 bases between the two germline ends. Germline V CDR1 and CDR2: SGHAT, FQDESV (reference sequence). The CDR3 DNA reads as TGTGCCAGCAGCTCCTACCGCGGGCAAAGCACAGATACGCAGTATTTT. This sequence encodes CASSSYRGQSTDTQYF.

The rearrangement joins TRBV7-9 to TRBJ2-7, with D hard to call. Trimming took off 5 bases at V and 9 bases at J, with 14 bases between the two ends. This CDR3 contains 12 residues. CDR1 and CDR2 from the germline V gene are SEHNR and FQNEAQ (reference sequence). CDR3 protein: CASSPDAGRQYF. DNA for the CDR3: TGTGCCAGCAGCCCCGACGCCGGACGGCAGTACTTC.

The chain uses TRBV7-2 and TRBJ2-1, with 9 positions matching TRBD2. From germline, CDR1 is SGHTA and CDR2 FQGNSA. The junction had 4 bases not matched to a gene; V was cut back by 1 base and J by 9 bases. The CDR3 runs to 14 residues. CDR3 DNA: TGTGCCAGCAGCTTAGTGGTAGCGGGGGTTGAGCAGTTCTTC. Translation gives CASSLVVAGVEQFF.

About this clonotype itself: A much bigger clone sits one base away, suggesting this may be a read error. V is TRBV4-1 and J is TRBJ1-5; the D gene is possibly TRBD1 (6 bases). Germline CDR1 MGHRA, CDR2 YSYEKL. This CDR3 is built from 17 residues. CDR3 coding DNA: TGCGCCAGCGGCCAAGGCGGGGGCGCCGAGGGCAATCAGCCCCAGCATTTT. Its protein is CASGQGGGAEGNQPQHF.

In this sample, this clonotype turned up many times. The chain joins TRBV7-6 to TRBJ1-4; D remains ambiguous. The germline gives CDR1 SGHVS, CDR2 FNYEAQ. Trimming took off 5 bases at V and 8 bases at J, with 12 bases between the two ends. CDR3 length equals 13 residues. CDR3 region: CASSPTVKEKLFF. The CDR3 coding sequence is TGTGCCAGCAGCCCCACGGTGAAGGAAAAACTGTTTTTT.

Here the CDR3 DNA reads TGTGCCAGCAGTTACCCGAGGACAGGTCAAGAGACCCAGTACTTC. Amino acid sequence: CASSYPRTGQETQYF. V and J are TRBV6-2 or TRBV6-3 and TRBJ2-5; the match to TRBD1 covers 7 bases. The V and J ends lost 2 bases and 2 bases, in that order; junction bases with no gene match: 5. CDR3 size: 15 residues. Germline CDR1 and CDR2: MNHEY and SVGEGT.

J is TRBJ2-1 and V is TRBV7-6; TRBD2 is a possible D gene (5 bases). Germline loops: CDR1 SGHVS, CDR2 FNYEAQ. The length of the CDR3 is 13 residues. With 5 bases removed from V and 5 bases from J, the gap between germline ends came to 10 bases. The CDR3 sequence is CASSRGFHNEQFF. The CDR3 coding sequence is TGTGCCAGCAGCCGGGGATTTCACAATGAGCAGTTCTTC.

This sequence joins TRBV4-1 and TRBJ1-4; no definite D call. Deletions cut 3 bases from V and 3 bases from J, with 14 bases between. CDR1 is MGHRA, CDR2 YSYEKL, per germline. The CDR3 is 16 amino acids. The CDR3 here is CASSQEMGGPNEKLFF. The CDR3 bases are TGCGCCAGCAGCCAGGAGATGGGCGGACCTAATGAAAAACTGTTTTTT.

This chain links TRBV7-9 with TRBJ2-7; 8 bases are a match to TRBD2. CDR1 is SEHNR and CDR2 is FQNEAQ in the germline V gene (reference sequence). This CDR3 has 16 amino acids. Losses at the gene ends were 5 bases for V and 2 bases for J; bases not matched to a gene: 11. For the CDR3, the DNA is TGTGCCAGCAGCCGATCGTTTGGGCGGGGGGCCTACGAGCAGTACTTC. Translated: CASSRSFGRGAYEQYF.

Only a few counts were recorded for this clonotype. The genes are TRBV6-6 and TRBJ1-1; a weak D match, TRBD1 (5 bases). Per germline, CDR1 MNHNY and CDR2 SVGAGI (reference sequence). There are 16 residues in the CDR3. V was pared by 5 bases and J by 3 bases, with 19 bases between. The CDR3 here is CASSPPPYGGDTEAFF. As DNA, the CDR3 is TGTGCCAGCAGTCCGCCCCCATATGGAGGGGACACTGAAGCTTTCTTT.

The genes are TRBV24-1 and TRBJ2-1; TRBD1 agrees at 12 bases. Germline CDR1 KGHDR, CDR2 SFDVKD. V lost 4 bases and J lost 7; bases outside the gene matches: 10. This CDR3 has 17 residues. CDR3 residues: CATSESPGQGAWNEQFF. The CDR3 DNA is TGTGCCACCAGTGAGTCCCCGGGACAGGGGGCTTGGAATGAGCAGTTCTTC.

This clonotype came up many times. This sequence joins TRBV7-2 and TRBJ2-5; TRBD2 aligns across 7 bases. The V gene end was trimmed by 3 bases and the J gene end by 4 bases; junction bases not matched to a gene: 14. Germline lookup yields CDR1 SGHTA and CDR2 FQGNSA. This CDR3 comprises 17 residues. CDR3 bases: TGTGCCAGCAGCTTCCGGGGGGTTAGACTGAGAGGAGAGACCCAGTACTTC. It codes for CASSFRGVRLRGETQYF.

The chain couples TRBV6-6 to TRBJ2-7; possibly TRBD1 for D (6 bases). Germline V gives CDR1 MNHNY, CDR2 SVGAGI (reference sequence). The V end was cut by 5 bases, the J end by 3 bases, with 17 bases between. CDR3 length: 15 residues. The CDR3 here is CASSPGGGPGYEQYF. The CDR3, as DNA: TGTGCCAGCAGTCCCGGTGGGGGCCCCGGCTACGAGCAGTACTTC.

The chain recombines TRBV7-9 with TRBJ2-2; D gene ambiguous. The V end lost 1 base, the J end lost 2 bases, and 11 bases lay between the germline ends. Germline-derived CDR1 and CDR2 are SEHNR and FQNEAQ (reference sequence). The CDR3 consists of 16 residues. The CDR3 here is CASSLVPATNTGELFF. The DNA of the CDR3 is TGTGCCAGCAGCTTAGTGCCAGCAACAAACACCGGGGAGCTGTTTTTT.

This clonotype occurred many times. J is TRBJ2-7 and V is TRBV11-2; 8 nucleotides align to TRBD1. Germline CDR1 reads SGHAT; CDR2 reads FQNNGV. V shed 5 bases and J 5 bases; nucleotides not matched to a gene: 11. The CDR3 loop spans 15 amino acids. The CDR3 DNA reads TGTGCCAGCAGCGCGCAAGCCGGGACAGGCGACGAGCAGTACTTC. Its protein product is CASSAQAGTGDEQYF.

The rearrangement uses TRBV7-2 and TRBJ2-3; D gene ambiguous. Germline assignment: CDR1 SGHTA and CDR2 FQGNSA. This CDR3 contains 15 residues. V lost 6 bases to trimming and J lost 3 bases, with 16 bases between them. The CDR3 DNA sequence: TGTGCCAGCAGGGAGAAGGGTTGGGCTACAGATACGCAGTATTTT. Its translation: CASREKGWATDTQYF.

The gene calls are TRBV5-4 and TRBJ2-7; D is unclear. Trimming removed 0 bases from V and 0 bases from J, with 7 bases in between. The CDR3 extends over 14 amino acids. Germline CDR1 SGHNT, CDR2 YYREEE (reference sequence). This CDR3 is CASSLDTVSYEQYF. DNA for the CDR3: TGTGCCAGCAGCTTGGATACAGTCTCCTACGAGCAGTACTTC. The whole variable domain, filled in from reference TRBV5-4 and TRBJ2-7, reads ETGVTQSPTHLIKTRGQQVTLRCSSQSGHNTVSWYQQALGQGPQFIFQYYREEENGRGNFPPRFSGLQFPNYSSELNVNALELDDSALYLCASSLDTVSYEQYFGPGTRLTVT.

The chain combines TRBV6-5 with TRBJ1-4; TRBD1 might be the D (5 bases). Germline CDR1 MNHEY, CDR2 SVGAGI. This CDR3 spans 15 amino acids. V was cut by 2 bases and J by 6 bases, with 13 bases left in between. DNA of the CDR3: TGTGCCAGCAGTTACGCCCAGGGACTCGATGAAAAACTGTTTTTT. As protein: CASSYAQGLDEKLFF.